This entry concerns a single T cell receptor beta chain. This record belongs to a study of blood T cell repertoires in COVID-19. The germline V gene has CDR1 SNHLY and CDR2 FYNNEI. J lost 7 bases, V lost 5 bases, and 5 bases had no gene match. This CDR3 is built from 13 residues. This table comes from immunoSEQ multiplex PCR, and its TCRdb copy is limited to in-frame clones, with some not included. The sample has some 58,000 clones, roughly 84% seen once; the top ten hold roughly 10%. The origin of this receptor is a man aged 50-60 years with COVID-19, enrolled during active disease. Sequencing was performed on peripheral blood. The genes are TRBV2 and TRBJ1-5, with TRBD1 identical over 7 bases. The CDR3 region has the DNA TGTGCCAGCAGTCGACAGGGCGGCCAGCCCCAGCATTTT. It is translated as CASSRQGGQPQHF.